The 9 T cell receptor beta chains listed next were all sequenced from one sample in a study of blood T cell repertoires in COVID-19. Generated by immunoSEQ multiplex PCR, the TCRdb table keeps only in-frame clones and is missing some. Altogether about 100,000 clones are present, approximately 84% being singletons, with the ten largest covering about 4.3%. Sequenced material: peripheral blood. The source is a man in his fifties or sixties with acute or convalescent COVID-19.

This chain uses TRBV24-1 with TRBJ2-7, with 12 bases aligning to TRBD1. This CDR3 is built from 16 residues. Germline trimming cut 7 bases from V and 2 bases from J; bases unmatched to any gene: 8. Germline loops: CDR1 KGHDR, CDR2 SFDVKD. CDR3 nucleotides: TGTGCCACCAGCGGGACAGGGGGCCCCGACCCCTACGAGCAGTACTTC. Amino acid sequence: CATSGTGGPDPYEQYF.

The chain couples TRBV5-4 to TRBJ1-4; maybe TRBD1 (6 bases). The germline V and J ends were trimmed by 0 bases and 0 bases, with 12 bases remaining between them. From germline, CDR1 is SGHNT and CDR2 YYREEE (reference sequence). This CDR3 contains 17 residues. The CDR3 loop reads CASSLATGRTTNEKLFF. CDR3 nucleotides: TGTGCCAGCAGCTTGGCAACAGGGAGAACAACTAATGAAAAACTGTTTTTT.

The chain uses TRBV5-1 and TRBJ1-1; 8 bases fit TRBD1. In germline, CDR1 is SGHRS, CDR2 YFSETQ. J lost 4 bases, V lost 3 bases, and 5 bases had no gene match. This CDR3 is 14 amino acids long. As DNA, the CDR3 is TGCGCCAGCAGCTCGGACAGGGCTGCCACTGAAGCTTTCTTT. This gives the protein CASSSDRAATEAFF.

V is TRBV7-2 and J is TRBJ1-1, with 7 bases identical to TRBD1. CDR3 length equals 14 residues. The V gene end was trimmed by 6 bases and the J gene end by 1 base; junction bases not matched to a gene: 5. Germline V CDR1 and CDR2: SGHTA, FQGNSA. This CDR3 is CASRHRDRNTEAFF. CDR3 bases: TGTGCCAGCAGACACCGGGACAGGAACACTGAAGCTTTCTTT.

V gene TRBV9 combines with J gene TRBJ2-7, with D possibly matching TRBD1 (5 bases). The CDR3 sequence is 15 residues long. V lost 0 bases and J 0 bases, leaving 10 bases between the germline ends. CDR1 and CDR2 from the germline V gene are SGDLS and YYNGEE. The CDR3 region has the DNA TGTGCCAGCAGCGTAGCCCAGGGCAGCTCCTACGAGCAGTACTTC. Translating it yields CASSVAQGSSYEQYF.

On this clone: This sequence may be a read error, since a much larger clone differs from it by one base. The chain couples TRBV19 to TRBJ2-7; 9 positions match TRBD2. V lost 1 base to trimming and J lost 2 bases; unmatched junction nucleotides: 3. The CDR3 has 15 residues. The V gene's germline CDR1 is LNHDA and CDR2 SQIVND (reference sequence). CDR3 nucleotide sequence: TGTGCCAGTAGTATAGTTAGCGGGGGTACCTACGAGCAGTACTTC. It encodes CASSIVSGGTYEQYF.

This clone was picked up one time. The rearrangement uses TRBV19 and TRBJ1-6; D is unresolved. The CDR3 consists of 14 residues. The V gene lost 2 bases and the J gene lost 6 bases, with 8 bases spanning the gap. Germline CDR1 and CDR2: LNHDA and SQIVND (reference sequence). CDR3 DNA sequence: TGTGCCAGTAGTATAAGCTCACTTAATTCACCCCTCCACTTT. It specifies CASSISSLNSPLHF.

The chain couples TRBV5-6 to TRBJ1-2, with TRBD1 as a possible D gene (5 bases). The CDR3 loop spans 14 amino acids. Germline V lookup: CDR1 SGHDT, CDR2 YYEEEE. The V end lost 0 bases, the J end lost 1 base, and 7 bases lay between the germline ends. The CDR3 here is CASSLGQLNYGYTF. CDR3 nucleotides: TGTGCCAGCAGCTTGGGACAGCTTAACTATGGCTACACCTTC.

This chain uses TRBV16 with TRBJ1-5; weak D call: TRBD1 (5 bases). CDR3 length equals 15 residues. Trimming took 0 bases from V and 0 from J, leaving 6 bases between them. Looked up from germline, CDR1 is KGHSY and CDR2 is FQNENV. The CDR3 bases are TGTGCCAGCAGCCAATCGACAGCTAGCAATCAGCCCCAGCATTTT. As protein: CASSQSTASNQPQHF. The entire variable domain, with the rest obtained from reference TRBV16 and TRBJ1-5, is as follows: GEEVAQTPKHLVRGEGQKAKLYCAPIKGHSYVFWYQQVLKNEFKFLISFQNENVFDETGMPKERFSAKCLPNSPCSLEIQATKLEDSAVYFCASSQSTASNQPQHFGDGTRLSIL.